These 16 T cell receptor beta chains were all obtained from the same sample, sequenced in a study of T cells in Graves' hyperthyroidism and ophthalmopathy. Amplified TCR beta CDR3 regions came from RNA transcripts. TCR CDR3 underwent first-round RT-PCR with the HTBI primer set. TCRdb called the multiplex PCR reads again in MiXCR, with one record for every CDR3 protein. The sample carries roughly 840,000 distinct CDR3 sequences, roughly 37% recorded once. Material for sequencing was blood. The receptors shown here come from a man aged 18 to 35 with Graves' hyperthyroidism.

As to this clonotype: Since a far larger clone is one base different, this is likely a read error. The chain employs TRBV11-1 and TRBJ1-1, with D uncertain. The length of the CDR3 is 12 residues. The V gene's germline CDR1 is SGHAT and CDR2 FQDESV (reference sequence). The V end lost 7 bases, the J end lost 5 bases, and 11 bases lay between the germline ends. Written as DNA, the CDR3 is TGTGCCAGCAACTTGGGGAGGACTGAAGCTTTCTTT. Amino acids: CASNLGRTEAFF.

As for this clonotype: At one end, the junction sequence differs from germline, possibly due to a read error. The rearrangement uses TRBV10-3 and TRBJ2-6; 13 nucleotides align to TRBD2. Germline V gene data show CDR1 as ENHRY and CDR2 as SYGVKD. The CDR3 covers 17 residues. The CDR3 loop is CASSSGLAGSGANVLTF. CDR3 DNA sequence: TGTGCCAGCAGTTCGGGACTAGCGGGATCTGGGGCCAACGTCCTGACTTTC.

This clonotype was seen repeatedly, ten times or more. This chain joins TRBV7-9 and TRBJ1-5; D remains ambiguous. Trimming took 3 bases from V and 7 from J, leaving 10 bases between them. Germline loops: CDR1 SEHNR, CDR2 FQNEAQ (reference sequence). This CDR3 is 13 amino acids long. CDR3 loop: CASSLGYGQPQHF. In DNA, the CDR3 is TGTGCCAGCAGCTTGGGGTATGGACAGCCCCAGCATTTT.

The J gene is TRBJ2-7, the V gene TRBV2; TRBD1 agrees at 7 bases. The CDR3 loop spans 14 amino acids. Germline V gene sequence: CDR1 SNHLY, CDR2 FYNNEI. V lost 4 bases, J lost 2 bases, and 5 bases stayed unmatched. CDR3 sequence reads: CASSVGQLAYEQYF. CDR3 DNA: TGTGCCAGCAGTGTGGGACAGCTAGCCTACGAGCAGTACTTC.

This clonotype has ten or more counts. This chain connects TRBV19 to TRBJ2-7; 9 nucleotides align to TRBD1. CDR1 and CDR2 (germline): LNHDA, SQIVND (reference sequence). The CDR3 has 14 residues. Losses at the gene ends were 5 bases for V and 2 bases for J; bases not matched to a gene: 4. The CDR3 bases are TGTGCCAGTAGTGGGACAGGGCAAACCTACGAGCAGTACTTC. It encodes CASSGTGQTYEQYF.

Remarks on this clonotype: A much larger clone lies a single base off, so this may be a read error. This sequence joins TRBV2 and TRBJ1-1, with D tentatively TRBD1 (6 bases). The CDR3 has 13 amino acids. The V gene's germline CDR1 is SNHLY and CDR2 FYNNEI. Trimming stripped 7 bases from V and 1 base from J, with 10 bases between. This chain's CDR3 is CASTGAANTEAFF. CDR3 DNA sequence: TGTGCCAGCACAGGGGCGGCGAACACTGAAGCTTTCTTT.

Details on this clonotype: One end of the junction is discordant with germline, which a read error may explain. The CDR3 DNA reads TGTGCCAGCAGTTACTCAGAGACAGTGCTCTCTGGGGCCAACGTCCTGACTTTC. Residues: CASSYSETVLSGANVLTF. This chain joins TRBV10-3 and TRBJ2-6, with a possible D match to TRBD1 (5 bases). The germline gives CDR1 ENHRY, CDR2 SYGVKD. CDR3 length equals 18 residues.

On this clonotype itself: Possible read error: a much larger clone is one base away. V is TRBV10-3 and J is TRBJ2-2, with D unclear. Germline CDR1 and CDR2: ENHRY and SYGVKD. This CDR3 is 17 amino acids long. Here the CDR3 reads CAFSGRLGTSSAGELFF. The CDR3 region has the DNA TGTGCCTTCAGTGGCAGGCTCGGCACCTCGTCCGCCGGGGAGCTGTTTTTT.

V usage is TRBV12-3 or TRBV12-4 and J usage is TRBJ1-5; tentatively, D is TRBD1 (6 bases). Trimming pared 7 bases from V and 11 bases from J, leaving 24 bases between. CDR3 length equals 15 residues. The CDR3 here is CASTSLRGAGETQHF. CDR3 sequence (DNA): TGTGCCAGCACCTCCTTGCGGGGGGCCGGAGAGACCCAGCATTTT.

This clonotype was counted only a few times. The CDR3 DNA follows: TGTGCCAGCACCAAAGTTGGGGGCTCCGAGCAGTACTTC. Translation gives CASTKVGGSEQYF. The chain is built from TRBV12-3 or TRBV12-4 and TRBJ2-7; possible D gene TRBD1, 6 bases. Trimming stripped 7 bases from V and 6 bases from J, with 16 bases between. The CDR3 consists of 13 residues.

The chain couples TRBV7-2 to TRBJ2-5; D is ambiguous. CDR1 is SGHTA, CDR2 FQGNSA, per germline. V lost 4 bases and J lost 5, with 17 bases in between. This CDR3 region has 15 residues. CDR3 sequence (DNA): TGTGCCAGCAGCTCCCGGGCCGGCATTCCGGAGACCCAGTACTTC. It is translated as CASSSRAGIPETQYF. The full variable domain, rest sourced from reference TRBV7-2 and TRBJ2-5, is GAGVSQSPSNKVTEKGKDVELRCDPISGHTALYWYRQSLGQGLEFLIYFQGNSAPDKSGLPSDRFSAERTGGSVSTLTIQRTQQEDSAVYLCASSSRAGIPETQYFGPGTRLLVL.

The chain links TRBV25-1 to TRBJ1-6; D is ambiguous. Trimming stripped 0 bases from V and 9 bases from J, with 27 bases between. CDR3 length equals 20 residues. Looked up from germline, CDR1 is MGHDK and CDR2 is SYGVNS. The CDR3 protein is CASSEYPALDGTYLGSPLHF. The CDR3 DNA reads as TGTGCCAGCAGTGAATACCCGGCTTTGGACGGCACGTACCTGGGTTCACCCCTCCACTTT.

The genes are TRBV29-1 and TRBJ1-1; TRBD1 aligns across 10 bases. Germline CDR1 is SQVTM and CDR2 is ANQGSEA. Trimming cost V 6 bases and J 6 bases; bases outside gene matches: 7. The CDR3 has 13 amino acids. The CDR3 reads CSVAGQGVPEAFF. As DNA, the CDR3 is TGCAGCGTCGCCGGACAGGGGGTTCCTGAAGCTTTCTTT.

This clonotype was counted between two and nine times. This chain links TRBV7-8 with TRBJ1-3; 7 bases agree with TRBD1. The CDR3 consists of 14 residues. The V gene's germline CDR1 is SGHVS and CDR2 FQNEAQ. The ends lost 6 bases at V and 1 base at J; junction bases unmatched: 3. The CDR3, as DNA: TGTGCCAGCAGGAGGGGGCGGTCTGGAAACACCATATATTTT. This sequence encodes CASRRGRSGNTIYF. Combining the CDR3 with reference TRBV7-8 and TRBJ1-3 gives the whole variable domain GAGVSQSPRYKVAKRGQDVALRCDPISGHVSLFWYQQALGQGPEFLTYFQNEAQLDKSGLPSDRFFAERPEGSVSTLKIQRTQQEDSAVYLCASRRGRSGNTIYFGEGSWLTVV.

This clonotype showed up just a few times. The rearrangement links TRBV5-1 to TRBJ1-4, with TRBD1 as a possible D gene (6 bases). V was cut by 0 bases and J by 10 bases, with 13 bases left in between. This CDR3 is built from 14 residues. Germline-derived CDR1 and CDR2 are SGHRS and YFSETQ. CDR3 sequence: CASSLVGGDGKLFF. CDR3 DNA sequence: TGCGCCAGCAGCTTGGTAGGGGGGGACGGAAAACTGTTTTTT.

Remarks on this clonotype: A read error is possible here, since a much larger clone lies one base away. The chain combines TRBV10-2 with TRBJ1-5, with 10 positions matching TRBD1. CDR3 length: 14 residues. Germline-derived CDR1 and CDR2 are WSHSY and SAAADI. The CDR3 is CASSTTGGGQPQHF. In DNA, the CDR3 is TGTGCCAGCAGCACGACAGGGGGCGGTCAGCCCCAGCATTTT.